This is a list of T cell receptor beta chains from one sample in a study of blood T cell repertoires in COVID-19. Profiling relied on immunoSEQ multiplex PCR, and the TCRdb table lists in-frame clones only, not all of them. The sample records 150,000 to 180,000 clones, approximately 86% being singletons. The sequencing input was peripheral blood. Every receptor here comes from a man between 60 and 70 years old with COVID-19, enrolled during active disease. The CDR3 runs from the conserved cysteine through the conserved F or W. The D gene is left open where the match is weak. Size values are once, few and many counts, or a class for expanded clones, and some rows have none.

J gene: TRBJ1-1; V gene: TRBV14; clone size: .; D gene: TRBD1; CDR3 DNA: TGTGCCAGCAGCCCCACGTGGCAGGGGGCTGGAGCTTTCTTT; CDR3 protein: CASSPTWQGAGAFF
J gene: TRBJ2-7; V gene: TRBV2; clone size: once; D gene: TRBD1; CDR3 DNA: TGTGCCAGTAACAGGGGGCGCATCGACGAGCAGTACTTC; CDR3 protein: CASNRGRIDEQYF
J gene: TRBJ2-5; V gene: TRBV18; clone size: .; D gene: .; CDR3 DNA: TGTGCCAGCTCACTGGATACCAGGGGTTCTACTCAAGAGACCCAGTACTTC; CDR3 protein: CASSLDTRGSTQETQYF
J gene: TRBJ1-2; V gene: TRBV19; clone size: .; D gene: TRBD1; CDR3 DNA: TGTGCCAGTAGTAAACGACAGGGCAATAACTATGGCTACACCTTC; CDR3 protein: CASSKRQGNNYGYTF
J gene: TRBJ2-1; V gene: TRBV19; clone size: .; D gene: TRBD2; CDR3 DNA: TGTGCCAGTACTTGGGGGGCGGGAGGCCCCCAGTTCTTC; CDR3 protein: CASTWGAGGPQFF
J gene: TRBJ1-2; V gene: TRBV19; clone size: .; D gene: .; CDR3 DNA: TGTGCCAGTAGTACCCTCCCTCGACAGGCCAACTATGGCTACACCTTC; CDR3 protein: CASSTLPRQANYGYTF
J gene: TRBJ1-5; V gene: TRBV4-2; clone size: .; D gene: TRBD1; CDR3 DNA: TGTGCCAGCAGCCAAGGGGACAGCCAGCCCCAGCATTTT; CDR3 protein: CASSQGDSQPQHF
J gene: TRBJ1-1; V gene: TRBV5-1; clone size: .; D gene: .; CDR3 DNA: TGCGCCAGCAGCTTGGATCAGGCGAACACTGAAGCTTTCTTT; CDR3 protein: CASSLDQANTEAFF
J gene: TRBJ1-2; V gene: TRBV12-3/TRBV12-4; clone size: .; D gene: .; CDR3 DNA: TGTGCCAGCAGTCAGCCAGGGTACGGAGGCTACACCTTC; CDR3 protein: CASSQPGYGGYTF
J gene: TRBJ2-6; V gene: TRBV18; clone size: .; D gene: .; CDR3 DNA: TGTGCCAGCTCACCACCCGGGTTTTCTGGGGCCAACGTCCTGACTTTC; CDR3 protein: CASSPPGFSGANVLTF
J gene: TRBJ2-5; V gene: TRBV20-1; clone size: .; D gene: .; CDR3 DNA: TGCAGTGCGAAGAGGGAGACCCAGTACTTC; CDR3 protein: CSAKRETQYF
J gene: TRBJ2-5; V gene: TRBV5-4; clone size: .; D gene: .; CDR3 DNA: TGTGCCAGCAGCTTAGGGGGGGCCGGACAAGAGACCCAGTACTTC; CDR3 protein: CASSLGGAGQETQYF
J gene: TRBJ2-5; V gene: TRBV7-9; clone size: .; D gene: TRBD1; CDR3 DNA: TGTGCCAGCAGCTCCTGGGGGACAGGGGGAGAGACCCAGTACTTC; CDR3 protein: CASSSWGTGGETQYF